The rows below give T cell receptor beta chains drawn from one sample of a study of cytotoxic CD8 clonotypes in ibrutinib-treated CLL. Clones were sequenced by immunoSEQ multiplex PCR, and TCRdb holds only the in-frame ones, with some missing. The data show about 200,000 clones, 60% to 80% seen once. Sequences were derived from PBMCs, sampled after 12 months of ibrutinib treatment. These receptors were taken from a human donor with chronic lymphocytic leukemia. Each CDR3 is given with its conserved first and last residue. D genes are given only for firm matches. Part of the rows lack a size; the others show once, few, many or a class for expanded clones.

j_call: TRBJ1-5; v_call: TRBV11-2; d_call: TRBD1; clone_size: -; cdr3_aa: CASSSGQGGPQHF; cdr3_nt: TGTGCCAGCAGCTCGGGACAGGGCGGGCCCCAGCATTTT
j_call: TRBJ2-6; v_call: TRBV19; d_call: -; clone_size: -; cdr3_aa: CASSIGGPGANVLTF; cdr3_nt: TGTGCCAGTAGTATCGGGGGGCCTGGGGCCAACGTCCTGACTTTC
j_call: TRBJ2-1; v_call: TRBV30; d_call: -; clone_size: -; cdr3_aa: CAWKGVRGRGPYNEQFF; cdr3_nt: TGTGCCTGGAAGGGGGTCCGGGGGCGGGGCCCCTACAATGAGCAGTTCTTC
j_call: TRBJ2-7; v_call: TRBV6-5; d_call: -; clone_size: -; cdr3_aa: CASSYRAGRSYEQYF; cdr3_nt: TGTGCCAGCAGTTACAGGGCAGGTCGCTCCTACGAGCAGTACTTC
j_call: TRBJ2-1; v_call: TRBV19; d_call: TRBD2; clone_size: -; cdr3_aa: CASSSPSGSSYFFGNEQFF; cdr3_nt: TGTGCCAGTAGCAGCCCTAGCGGGAGTTCTTATTTTTTCGGCAATGAGCAGTTCTTC
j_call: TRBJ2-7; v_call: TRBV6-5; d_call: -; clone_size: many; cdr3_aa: CASSYDGTSYEQYF; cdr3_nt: TGTGCCAGCAGTTACGACGGAACCTCCTACGAGCAGTACTTC
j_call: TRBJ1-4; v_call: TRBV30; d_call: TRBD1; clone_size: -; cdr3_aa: CAWSGQGAANEKLFF; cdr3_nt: TGTGCCTGGAGTGGACAGGGGGCTGCTAATGAAAAACTGTTTTTT
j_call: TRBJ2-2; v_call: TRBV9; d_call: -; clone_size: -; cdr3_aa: CASKGGGNTGELFF; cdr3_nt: TGTGCCAGCAAGGGGGGAGGGAACACCGGGGAGCTGTTTTTT
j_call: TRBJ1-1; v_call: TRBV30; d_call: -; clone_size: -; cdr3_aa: CAWSVQAGTLGTEAFF; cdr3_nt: TGTGCCTGGAGTGTACAAGCAGGGACTCTCGGGACTGAAGCTTTCTTT
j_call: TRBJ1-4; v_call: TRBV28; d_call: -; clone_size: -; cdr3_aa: CASSLLKGPVGGKLFF; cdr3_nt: TGTGCCAGCAGTTTACTTAAGGGGCCAGTGGGGGGAAAACTGTTTTTT
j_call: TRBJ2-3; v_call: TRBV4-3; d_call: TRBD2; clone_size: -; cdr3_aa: CASSQSIAGGQDTQYF; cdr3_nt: TGCGCCAGCAGCCAATCAATAGCGGGAGGGCAGGATACGCAGTATTTT
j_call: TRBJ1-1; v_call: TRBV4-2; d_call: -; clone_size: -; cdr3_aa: CASSQTGMNTEAFF; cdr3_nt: TGTGCCAGCAGCCAAACAGGGATGAACACTGAAGCTTTCTTT
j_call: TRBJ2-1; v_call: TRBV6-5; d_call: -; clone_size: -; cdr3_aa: CASSYAMFGYNEQFF; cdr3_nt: TGTGCCAGCAGTTACGCGATGTTCGGCTACAATGAGCAGTTCTTC
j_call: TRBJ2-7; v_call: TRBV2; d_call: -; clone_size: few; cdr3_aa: CASSAPTGTDYEQYF; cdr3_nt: TGTGCCAGCAGTGCACCGACAGGGACTGACTACGAGCAGTACTTC
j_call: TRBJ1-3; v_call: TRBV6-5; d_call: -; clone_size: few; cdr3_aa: CASSFTREPGNTIYF; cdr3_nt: TGTGCCAGCAGTTTTACCAGGGAACCTGGAAACACCATATATTTT
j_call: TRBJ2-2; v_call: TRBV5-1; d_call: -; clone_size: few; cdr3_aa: CASSGRTRNTGELFF; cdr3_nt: TGCGCCAGCAGCGGGCGGACGAGGAACACCGGGGAGCTGTTTTTT
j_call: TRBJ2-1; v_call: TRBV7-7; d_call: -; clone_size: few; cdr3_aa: CASSTRPGAGNEQFF; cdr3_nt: TGTGCTAGCAGCACCAGACCGGGGGCTGGTAATGAGCAGTTCTTC
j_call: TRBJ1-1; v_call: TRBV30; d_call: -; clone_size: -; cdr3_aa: CAFSIRDTEAFF; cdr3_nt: TGTGCCTTCTCTATCAGGGACACTGAAGCTTTCTTT